This T cell receptor beta chain was identified in a study of blood T cell repertoires in COVID-19. Study context: PBMCs, B-cell-depleted T cells, or T cells were the source of the cDNA or gDNA that made up the material.

Across about two dozen US areas, participants ranged in age from about 18 to 100 years. Participant-given clinical history determined each cohort assignment. Repertoires were generated with immunoSEQ multiplex PCR, while TCRdb's copy carries only in-frame clones and drops some. The sample comprises about 100,000 clones, about 86% of which are singletons, and 2.7% rests with the top ten. The junction had 10 bases not matched to a gene; V was cut back by 2 bases and J by 3 bases. The CDR3 is made up of 16 amino acids. CDR1 is MNHEY, CDR2 SVGAGI, per germline. This sequence was found in a woman between 45 and 65 years old who had recovered from COVID-19. The sequenced sample was PBMCs or T cells enriched from blood (not recorded which). This sequence joins TRBV6-5 and TRBJ2-7, with 7 bases identical to TRBD1. As DNA, the CDR3 is TGTGCCAGCAGTTACCTAGCACAGGGGACCTTCTACGAGCAGTACTTC. As protein: CASSYLAQGTFYEQYF.